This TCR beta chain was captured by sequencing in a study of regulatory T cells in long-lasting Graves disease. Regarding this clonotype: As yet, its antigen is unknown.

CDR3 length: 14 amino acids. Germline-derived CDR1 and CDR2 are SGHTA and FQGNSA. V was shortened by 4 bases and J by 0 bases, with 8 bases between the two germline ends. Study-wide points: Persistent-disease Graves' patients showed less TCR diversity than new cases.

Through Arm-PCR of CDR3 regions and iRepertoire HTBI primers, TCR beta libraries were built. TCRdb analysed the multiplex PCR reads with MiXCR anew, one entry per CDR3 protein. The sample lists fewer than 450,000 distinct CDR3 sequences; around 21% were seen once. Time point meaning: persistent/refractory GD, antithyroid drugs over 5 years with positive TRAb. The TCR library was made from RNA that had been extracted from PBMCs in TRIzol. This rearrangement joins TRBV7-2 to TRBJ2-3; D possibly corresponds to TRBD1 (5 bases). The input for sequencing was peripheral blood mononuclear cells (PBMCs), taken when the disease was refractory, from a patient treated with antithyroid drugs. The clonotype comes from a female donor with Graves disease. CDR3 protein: CASSSQGSTDTQYF. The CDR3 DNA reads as TGTGCCAGCAGCTCCCAGGGTAGCACAGATACGCAGTATTTT.